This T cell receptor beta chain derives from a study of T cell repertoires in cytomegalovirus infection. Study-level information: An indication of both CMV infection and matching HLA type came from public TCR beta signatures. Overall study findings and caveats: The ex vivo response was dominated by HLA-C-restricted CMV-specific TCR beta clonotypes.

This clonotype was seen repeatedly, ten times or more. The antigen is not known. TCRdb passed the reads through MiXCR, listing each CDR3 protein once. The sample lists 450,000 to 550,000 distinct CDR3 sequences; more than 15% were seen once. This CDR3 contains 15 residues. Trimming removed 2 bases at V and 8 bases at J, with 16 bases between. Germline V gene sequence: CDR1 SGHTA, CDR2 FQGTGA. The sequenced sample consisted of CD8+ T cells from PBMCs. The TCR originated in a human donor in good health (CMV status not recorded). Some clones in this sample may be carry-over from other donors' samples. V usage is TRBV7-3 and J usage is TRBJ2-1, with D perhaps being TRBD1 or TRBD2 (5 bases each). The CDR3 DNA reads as TGTGCCAGCAGCTTAGGCCTCGGTGGGGACGATGAGCAGTTCTTC. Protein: CASSLGLGGDDEQFF.